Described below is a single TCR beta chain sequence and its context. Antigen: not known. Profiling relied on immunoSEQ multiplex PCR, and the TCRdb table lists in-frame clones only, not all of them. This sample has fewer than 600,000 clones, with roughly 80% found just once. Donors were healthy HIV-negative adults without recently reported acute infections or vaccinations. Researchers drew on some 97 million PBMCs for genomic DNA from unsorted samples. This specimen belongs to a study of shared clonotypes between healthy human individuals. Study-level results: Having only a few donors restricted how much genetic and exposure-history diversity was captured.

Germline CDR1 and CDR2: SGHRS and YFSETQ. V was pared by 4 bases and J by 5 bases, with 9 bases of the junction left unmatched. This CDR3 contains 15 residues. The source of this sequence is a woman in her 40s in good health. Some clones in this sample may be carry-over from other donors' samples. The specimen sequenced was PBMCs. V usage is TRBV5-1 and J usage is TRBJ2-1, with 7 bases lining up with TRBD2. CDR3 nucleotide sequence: TGCGCCAGCAGCCCTCGGGCTAGCGGAGACAATGAGCAGTTCTTC. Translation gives CASSPRASGDNEQFF.